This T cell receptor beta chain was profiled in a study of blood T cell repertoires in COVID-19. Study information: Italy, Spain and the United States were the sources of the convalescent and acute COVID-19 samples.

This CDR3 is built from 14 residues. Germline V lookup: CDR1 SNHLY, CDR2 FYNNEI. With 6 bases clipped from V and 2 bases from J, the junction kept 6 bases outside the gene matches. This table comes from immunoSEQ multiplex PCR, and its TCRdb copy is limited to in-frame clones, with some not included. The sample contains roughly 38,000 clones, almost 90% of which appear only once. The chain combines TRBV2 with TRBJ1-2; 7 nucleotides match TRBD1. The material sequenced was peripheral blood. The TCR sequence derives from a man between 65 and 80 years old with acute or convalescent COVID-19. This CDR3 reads CASRDRDSNYGYTF. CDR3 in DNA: TGTGCCAGCAGAGACCGGGACAGCAACTATGGCTACACCTTC.